The 22 T cell receptor beta chains in this list originate from one sample, sequenced in a study of blood T cell repertoires in COVID-19. The protocol was immunoSEQ multiplex PCR, while the TCRdb copy is restricted to in-frame clones and leaves out a portion. The sample carries more than 55,000 clones, 70% to 90% recorded once. The sample taken for sequencing was peripheral blood. Receptor source: a man in his 60s with active or convalescent COVID-19.

The chain links TRBV3-1 (or the pseudogene TRBV3-2) to TRBJ2-3; D unclear. The CDR3 has 12 amino acids. Trimming removed 0 bases from V and 4 bases from J, with 2 bases in between. Per germline, CDR1 LGHDT and CDR2 YNNKEL (reference sequence). The CDR3 sequence: CASSQDSDTQYF. In DNA, the CDR3 is TGTGCCAGCAGCCAAGACTCAGATACGCAGTATTTT.

This chain links TRBV9 with TRBJ1-2; unclear D gene. V was clipped by 4 bases and J by 3 bases, with 4 bases between them. Looked up from germline, CDR1 is SGDLS and CDR2 is YYNGEE. The CDR3 has 11 residues. CDR3 residues: CASSSDYGYTF. CDR3 nucleotides: TGTGCCAGCAGCTCGGACTATGGCTACACCTTC.

Only one count was recorded for this clone. The chain has TRBV2 and TRBJ1-5; D is ambiguous. The CDR3 length is 13 residues. V was clipped by 1 base and J by 4 bases, with 5 bases between them. Germline CDR1 and CDR2: SNHLY and FYNNEI. The CDR3: CASSEERNQPQHF. The CDR3 DNA sequence: TGTGCCAGCAGTGAAGAACGGAATCAGCCCCAGCATTTT.

This clone has a handful of counts. This chain connects TRBV2 to TRBJ1-2; perhaps TRBD1 as D (5 bases). This CDR3 has 13 residues. Germline V gives CDR1 SNHLY, CDR2 FYNNEI. The V end lost 7 bases, the J end lost 1 base, and 10 bases lay between the germline ends. The DNA of the CDR3 is TGTGCCAGCAAGGCAGGGCGTAACTATGGCTACACCTTC. As protein: CASKAGRNYGYTF.

This sequence joins TRBV29-1 and TRBJ2-7, with D unresolved. Germline-derived CDR1 and CDR2 are SQVTM and ANQGSEA. The V and J ends lost 4 bases and 3 bases respectively, with 22 bases between them. The CDR3 is 16 amino acids. The CDR3 nucleotides read TGCAGCGTTGCACTAAAACCTCCTTGGTCCGGCTACGAGCAGTACTTC. Translating gives CSVALKPPWSGYEQYF.

The CDR3 DNA reads TGTGCCAGCAGCTTACGACCTGGGGAGAAGAATGAAAAACTGTTTTTT. Protein: CASSLRPGEKNEKLFF. The chain recombines TRBV7-8 with TRBJ1-4; no definite D call. V was pared by 2 bases and J by 5 bases, with 15 bases between. From germline, CDR1 is SGHVS and CDR2 FQNEAQ. The CDR3 contains 16 residues.

In the case of this clone: The same CDR3 is also encoded by other DNA sequences in this sample. The V gene is TRBV24-1, the J gene TRBJ2-2, with 11 bases aligning to TRBD1. Germline V gives CDR1 KGHDR, CDR2 SFDVKD. The length of the CDR3 is 14 residues. V lost 7 bases and J lost 5; bases outside the gene matches: 2. The CDR3 DNA follows: TGTGCCACCAGAGGACAGGGGGCGACCGGGGAGCTGTTTTTT. This translates into CATRGQGATGELFF.

In DNA form, the CDR3 reads TGTGCCAGCACACGCGGGAGTTCCTACAATGAGCAGTTCTTC. As protein: CASTRGSSYNEQFF. The chain couples TRBV6-5 to TRBJ2-1, with 7 nucleotides matching TRBD2. CDR1 is MNHEY and CDR2 is SVGAGI in the germline V gene. The CDR3 contains 14 residues. After removal of 7 bases from V and 1 base from J, the junction contained 4 bases not matched to a gene.

The chain has TRBV27 and TRBJ1-2; D call uncertain. Germline values: CDR1 MNHEY, CDR2 SMNVEV (reference sequence). The CDR3 is 12 residues long. V lost 4 bases, J lost 1 base, and 4 bases lay in between. Here the CDR3 reads CASSSRNYGYTF. The CDR3 DNA follows: TGTGCCAGCAGTTCCCGTAACTATGGCTACACCTTC.

The chain couples TRBV18 to TRBJ1-1; 9 bases are shared with TRBD1. Germline-derived CDR1 and CDR2 are KGHSH and LQKENI. V trimming: 3 bases; J trimming: 0 bases; junction bases outside the gene matches: 2. The CDR3 length is 15 residues. The CDR3 DNA is TGTGCCAGCTCACCGGGACAGGGTATGAACACTGAAGCTTTCTTT. Amino acids: CASSPGQGMNTEAFF.

This clone occurred once. The chain has TRBV7-3 and TRBJ2-1, with 8 bases aligning to TRBD1. V shed 7 bases and J 8 bases; nucleotides not matched to a gene: 7. The CDR3 runs to 13 residues. CDR1 SGHTA and CDR2 FQGTGA come from the germline V gene. This CDR3 is CASTPSRGHEQFF. Written as DNA, the CDR3 is TGTGCCAGCACCCCATCCAGGGGGCATGAGCAGTTCTTC.

This chain joins TRBV16 and TRBJ1-3; the D is unclear. The CDR3 is 14 amino acids. The V and J ends lost 0 bases and 4 bases respectively, with 7 bases between them. Per germline, CDR1 KGHSY and CDR2 FQNENV. The CDR3 protein is CASSQSRSGNTIYF. CDR3 coding DNA: TGTGCCAGCAGCCAATCGAGGTCGGGAAACACCATATATTTT.

The gene calls are TRBV14 and TRBJ2-5; weak D call: TRBD1 (7 bases). Germline V gene sequence: CDR1 SGHDN, CDR2 FVKESK. CDR3 size: 14 residues. Trimming removed 1 base at V and 4 bases at J, with 10 bases between. The CDR3 is CASSQGQGGETQYF. CDR3 DNA: TGTGCCAGCAGCCAAGGACAGGGAGGAGAGACCCAGTACTTC.

This clone has a handful of counts. This rearrangement joins TRBV7-9 to TRBJ1-5; 9 nucleotides match TRBD1. V was pared by 1 base and J by 4 bases, with 5 bases of the junction left unmatched. The CDR3 length is 16 residues. Germline V CDR1 and CDR2: SEHNR, FQNEAQ (reference sequence). The DNA of the CDR3 is TGTGCCAGCAGCTTAGATAACAGGGGGCGAAATCAGCCCCAGCATTTT. Its translation: CASSLDNRGRNQPQHF. Based on the CDR3 plus reference TRBV7-9 and TRBJ1-5, the full variable domain is DTGVSQNPRHKITKRGQNVTFRCDPISEHNRLYWYRQTLGQGPEFLTYFQNEAQLEKSRLLSDRFSAERPKGSFSTLEIQRTEQGDSAMYLCASSLDNRGRNQPQHFGDGTRLSIL.

The gene calls are TRBV4-1 and TRBJ1-2, with 7 bases matching TRBD1. This CDR3 has 13 amino acids. V was pared by 4 bases and J by 8 bases, with 7 bases of the junction left unmatched. Germline CDR1 and CDR2: MGHRA and YSYEKL. The CDR3 region has the DNA TGCGCCAGCAGCCTACAGGGGTTCAGAGGCTACACCTTC. Translating it yields CASSLQGFRGYTF.

The chain uses TRBV7-2 and TRBJ1-6; 7 bases line up with TRBD1. Germline V lookup: CDR1 SGHTA, CDR2 FQGNSA. The CDR3 is made up of 14 amino acids. V lost 7 bases, J lost 4 bases, and 4 bases stayed unmatched. The CDR3 sequence: CASNPGQYNSPLHF. The CDR3 DNA reads TGTGCCAGCAACCCGGGACAGTATAATTCACCCCTCCACTTT.

V is TRBV7-2 and J is TRBJ2-7; 12 positions match TRBD2. The CDR3 contains 16 residues. Germline assignment: CDR1 SGHTA and CDR2 FQGNSA. J lost 3 bases, V lost 5 bases, and 8 bases had no gene match. CDR3 in DNA: TGTGCCAGCAGCCCCAGCCTAGCGGGGGGGAACTACGAGCAGTACTTC. Translated, it gives CASSPSLAGGNYEQYF.

The chain carries TRBV11-1 and TRBJ1-2; 7 nucleotides align to TRBD1. CDR3 length: 13 residues. V lost 5 bases and J lost 2; bases outside the gene matches: 2. From germline, CDR1 is SGHAT and CDR2 FQDESV (reference sequence). The CDR3: CASSPQGNYGYTF. CDR3 coding DNA: TGTGCCAGCAGCCCACAGGGGAACTATGGCTACACCTTC.

This clone has only one observation. The chain carries TRBV28 and TRBJ2-6, with D uncertain. This CDR3 has 11 residues. Germline-derived CDR1 and CDR2 are MDHEN and SYDVKM. CDR3 residues: CASSGANVLTF. The CDR3 DNA sequence: TGTGCTAGCTCTGGGGCCAACGTCCTGACTTTC.

The chain is built from TRBV9 and TRBJ2-3; TRBD2 agrees at 10 bases. Looked up from germline, CDR1 is SGDLS and CDR2 is YYNGEE. This CDR3 is 20 amino acids long. The J segment lost 2 bases and the V segment lost 4 bases, leaving 19 bases of the junction unmatched. The CDR3 region has the DNA TGTGCCAGCAGCCCCAGCGGGAGCGGGGGGGCCGGTCTAACCACAGATACGCAGTATTTT. As protein: CASSPSGSGGAGLTTDTQYF.

The rearrangement joins TRBV5-1 to TRBJ2-2; tentative D call: TRBD1 (6 bases). The V end lost 0 bases, the J end lost 0 bases, and 9 bases lay between the germline ends. Germline assignment: CDR1 SGHRS and CDR2 YFSETQ. The CDR3 has 16 amino acids. In nucleotides, the CDR3 is TGCGCCAGCAGCTTGGCCGGGACACCGAACACCGGGGAGCTGTTTTTT. This codes for CASSLAGTPNTGELFF.

The chain uses TRBV6-2 or TRBV6-3 and TRBJ1-4; D gene uncertain. This CDR3 has 16 amino acids. The ends were cut back, 2 bases at V and 2 bases at J, with 12 bases in the middle. Germline-derived CDR1 and CDR2 are MNHEY and SVGEGT. The CDR3, as DNA: TGTGCCAGCAGTTACGTTTTGGGCGCCACTAATGAAAAACTGTTTTTT. This translates into CASSYVLGATNEKLFF.